This TCR beta chain derives from a study of PD-1 blockade in classical Hodgkin lymphoma. Study conclusions and caveats: CD4+ TCR diversity, unlike CD8+, rose significantly by C4D1.

Turning to this clone: Its antigen remains unidentified.

Method: immunoSEQ multiplex PCR; TCRdb's copy keeps in-frame clones and lacks some. Here the sample spans nearly 60,000 clones, around 90% being singletons. Each patient experienced a relapse that followed autologous stem cell transplantation, and brentuximab vedotin exposure varied. The CDR3 runs to 16 residues. Looked up from germline, CDR1 is MNHEY and CDR2 is SMNVEV (reference sequence). V was pared by 1 base and J by 6 bases, with 16 bases between. The source of this sequence is a human donor with classical Hodgkin lymphoma. The V call is TRBV27, the J call TRBJ2-1; perhaps TRBD2 as D (6 bases). The source was peripheral blood mononuclear cells (PBMCs), collected before the second cycle of nivolumab. This CDR3 reads CASSLFGGTQVNEQFF. DNA of the CDR3: TGTGCCAGCAGTTTATTTGGCGGGACCCAGGTCAATGAGCAGTTCTTC.